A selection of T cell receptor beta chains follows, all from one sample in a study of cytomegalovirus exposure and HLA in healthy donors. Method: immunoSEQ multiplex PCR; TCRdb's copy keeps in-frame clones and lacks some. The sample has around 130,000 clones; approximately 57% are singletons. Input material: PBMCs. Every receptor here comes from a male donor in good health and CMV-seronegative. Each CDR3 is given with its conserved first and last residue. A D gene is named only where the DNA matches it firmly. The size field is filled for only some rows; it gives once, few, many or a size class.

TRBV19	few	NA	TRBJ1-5	CASSMEDSLRAQHF	TGTGCCAGTAGTATGGAGGACAGTTTGAGGGCCCAGCATTTT
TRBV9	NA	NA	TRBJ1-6	CASSVGGESSYNSPLHF	TGTGCCAGCAGCGTAGGGGGGGAGAGCTCCTATAATTCACCCCTCCACTTT
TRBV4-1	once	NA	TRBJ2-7	CASSLTPGSNNYEQYF	TGCGCCAGCAGTCTTACCCCGGGGTCCAATAACTACGAGCAGTACTTC
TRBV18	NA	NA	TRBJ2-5	CASSLRRGPEETQYF	TGTGCCAGCTCACTTAGACGAGGTCCCGAAGAGACCCAGTACTTC
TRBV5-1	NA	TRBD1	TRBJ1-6	CASSRDRRVADSPLHF	TGCGCCAGCAGCCGGGACAGGAGGGTTGCAGATTCACCCCTCCACTTT
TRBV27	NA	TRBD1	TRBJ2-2	CASSLIGQGATGELFF	TGTGCCAGCAGTTTAATAGGACAGGGGGCGACCGGGGAGCTGTTTTTT
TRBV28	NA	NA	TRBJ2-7	CASSLVEGEQYF	TGTGCCAGCAGTTTAGTGGAGGGCGAGCAGTACTTC
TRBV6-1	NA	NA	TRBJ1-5	CASSEVQGSNQPQHF	TGTGCCAGCAGTGAAGTGCAGGGTAGCAATCAGCCCCAGCATTTT
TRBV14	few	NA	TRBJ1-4	CASSQEGRVTEKLFF	TGTGCCAGCAGCCAAGAAGGCCGGGTAACGGAAAAACTGTTTTTT
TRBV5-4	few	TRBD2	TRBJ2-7	CASSPGLTPYEQYF	TGTGCCAGCAGCCCGGGACTAACCCCCTACGAGCAGTACTTC
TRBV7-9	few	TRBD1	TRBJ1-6	CASSLVTGGANSPLHF	TGTGCCAGCAGCTTAGTTACAGGGGGCGCGAATTCACCCCTCCACTTT
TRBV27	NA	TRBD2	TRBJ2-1	CASSTYLAGGDNEQFF	TGTGCCAGCAGTACATACTTAGCGGGGGGGGACAATGAGCAGTTCTTC
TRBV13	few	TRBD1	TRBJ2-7	CASSYESTVTGVQYEQYF	TGTGCCAGCAGTTACGAGAGCACTGTGACAGGGGTCCAATACGAGCAGTACTTC
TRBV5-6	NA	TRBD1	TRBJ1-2	CASSTGGFYGYTF	TGTGCCAGCAGCACAGGGGGTTTTTATGGCTACACCTTC
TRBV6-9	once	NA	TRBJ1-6	CASRQEQTSYNSPLHF	TGTGCCAGCAGACAGGAGCAAACGAGCTATAATTCACCCCTCCACTTT
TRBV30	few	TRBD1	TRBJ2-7	CAWGQGIVEQYF	TGTGCCTGGGGACAGGGGATCGTCGAGCAGTACTTC
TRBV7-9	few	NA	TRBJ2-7	CASSLGATFEQYF	TGTGCCAGCAGCTTAGGGGCCACCTTTGAGCAGTACTTC
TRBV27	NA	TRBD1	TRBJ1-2	CASSLGDRNYGYTF	TGTGCCAGCAGTTTGGGGGACAGGAACTATGGCTACACCTTC
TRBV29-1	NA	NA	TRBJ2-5	CATREGETQYF	TGCGCCACCCGCGAGGGCGAGACCCAGTACTTC
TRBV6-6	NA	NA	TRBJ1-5	CASSYPGGNQPQHF	TGTGCCAGCAGTTACCCGGGGGGCAATCAGCCCCAGCATTTT
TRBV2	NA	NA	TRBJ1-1	CASSERQGGKAFF	TGTGCCAGCAGTGAAAGGCAGGGCGGGAAAGCTTTCTTT
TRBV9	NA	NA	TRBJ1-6	CANSVVGGGNSPLHF	TGTGCCAACAGCGTAGTCGGGGGAGGAAATTCACCCCTCCACTTT
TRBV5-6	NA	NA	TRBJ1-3	CASSKTGVNTIYF	TGTGCCAGCAGCAAGACAGGAGTGAACACCATATATTTT
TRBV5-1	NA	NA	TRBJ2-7	CASSMSLTGSSYEQYF	TGCGCCAGCAGCATGTCTCTGACAGGTAGCTCCTACGAGCAGTACTTC
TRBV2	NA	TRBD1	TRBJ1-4	CASRPGTAEKLFF	TGTGCCAGCAGGCCCGGGACAGCGGAAAAACTGTTTTTT
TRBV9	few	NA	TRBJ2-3	CASSARGAGLTDTQYF	TGTGCCAGCAGCGCCCGGGGGGCCGGGTTGACAGATACGCAGTATTTT
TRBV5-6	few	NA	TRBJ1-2	CASSLVPGVNYGYTF	TGTGCCAGCAGCTTGGTTCCAGGGGTTAACTATGGCTACACCTTC
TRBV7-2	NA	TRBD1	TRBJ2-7	CASSSTRGTGGNEQYF	TGTGCCAGCAGCTCGACCCGAGGGACAGGGGGCAACGAGCAGTACTTC
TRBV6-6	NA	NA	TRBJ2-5	CASSWEKETQYF	TGTGCCAGCAGTTGGGAGAAAGAGACCCAGTACTTC